This T cell receptor beta chain derives from a study of human T cells and chemical hapten exposure (dated by TCRdb to the early 2020s). Turning to the overall study: For sensitization, 2% DPC in acetone was applied to an approximately 2 cm by approximately 2 cm area of upper inner arm skin. Weekly therapeutic DPC doses were additionally applied to the scalp of patients throughout the roughly 24-week study period. Patch testing on the upper back used Finn chambers containing 0.01% DPC, with scoring done after 6 days according to International Contact Dermatitis Research Group standards. The mostly female patient cohort included alopecia areata with under or over 50% scalp involvement, alopecia totalis and alopecia universalis. The libraries were sequenced as a pool, and the TCR yield per sample differed mostly because of small variations in library volumes within the pool. In alopecia patients, the study followed how the peripheral blood TCR repertoire changed in vivo over primary and secondary sensitization to diphenylcyclopropenone (DPC), a hapten. Patient blood was sampled pre-sensitization (week 0) and at 2, 6 and about 24 weeks after DPC sensitization. For TCR sequencing, blood came from approximately 29 alopecia patients at anywhere from one to four time points (pre-sensitization, 2, 6 and 24 weeks). Overall study results and their limits: Significantly more large CDR3 similarity clusters were formed by expanded TCRs than by pre-sensitization or healthy control sets, consistent with antigen-driven responses. Alopecia, a presumed autoimmune disease, was present in all patients, so the immune response of the patients might differ from that of healthy individuals. Repeated subsampling changed both the strength of the expansion versus patch-test correlation and the threshold at which the correlation became significant. No change with DPC sensitization was found in the number of TCRs above 1 in 1000 frequency, and no evidence of global repertoire structure alterations was found. A positive correlation was found between the number of PT1 expanded TCRs and patch test score, with significance reached at thresholds 8, 16 and 32 but not 4.

As to this clonotype: It lacks a known antigen. No base qualities exist here, and no much larger clone lies one base off it.

Read against the paper, the sample's time point label means: pre-sensitization, week 0. The treatment or condition label, read with the paper, signifies: therapeutic diphenylcyclopropenone sensitization with weekly scalp DPC. At each patch-test visit, blood was drawn before the patch test was applied. To be eligible, patients had to be aged 18 to 70, diagnosed with alopecia and judged suitable for DPC therapy, while pregnant patients were excluded. Unfractionated whole blood was collected in Tempus Blood RNA tubes, and total RNA was extracted from that blood. Library preparation employed RACE. Sequencer: NextSeq 500. During library preparation, unique molecular identifiers were attached to individual cDNA molecules so that TCRs could be counted in a quantitative, reproducible way. Each blood RNA sample was used to sequence both TCR alpha and TCR beta chains. The paper's data handling went like this. A median of about 87,000 TCRs per sample was observed, with a range of 23,224 to 690,600. The Decombinator software suite was used to annotate V, J and CDR3 in the TCR reads. For PS versus PT1 abundance plots, all samples were subsampled to the same number of TCRs (28,000). Expanded TCRs were defined as absent before sensitization and observed at least eight times at the 2-week time point. Through fastp at Q25 and MiXCR, TCRdb rebuilt clones from the public reads, retaining in-frame beta chains. Rows with one shared CDR3 protein collapse into an entry with the most common genes and DNA. The V and J calls reflect TCRdb's pipeline rather than the authors' work. For this sample the table gives about 270,000 distinct CDR3 sequences, of which approximately 7.5% were detected only once. Of the sample, approximately 1.2% is held by the ten largest clones.

The sample in question was whole blood, obtained in connection with sensitization to the hapten diphenylcyclopropenone (DPC). The source is a young man with alopecia areata. Some clones in this sample may be carry-over from other donors' samples.

The encoded CDR3 is CASSWGQGYNEQFF. The DNA sequence is as follows: TGCGCCAGCAGCTGGGGACAGGGGTACAATGAGCAGTTCTTC. The chain uses TRBV5-1 and TRBJ2-1, with TRBD1 identical over 10 junction bases. CDR1 is given as SGHRS and CDR2 as YFSETQ, both from the germline V gene. Spanning cysteine to phenylalanine, the CDR3 consists of 14 amino acids. Only CDR3 DNA is held: 42 bases, read in frame from base 1. V lost 3 bases and J lost 4 bases, and the count of bases not matched to a germline gene is 1.